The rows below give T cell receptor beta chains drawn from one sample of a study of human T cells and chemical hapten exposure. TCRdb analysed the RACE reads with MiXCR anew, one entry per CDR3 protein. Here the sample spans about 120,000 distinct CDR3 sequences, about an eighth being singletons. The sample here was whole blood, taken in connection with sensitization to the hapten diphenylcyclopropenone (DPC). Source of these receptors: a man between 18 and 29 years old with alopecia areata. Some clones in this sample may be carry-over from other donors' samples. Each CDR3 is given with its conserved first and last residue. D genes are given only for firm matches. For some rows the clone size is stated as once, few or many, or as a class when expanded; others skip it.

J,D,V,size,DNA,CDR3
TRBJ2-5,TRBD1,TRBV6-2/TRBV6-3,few,TGTGCCAGCAGGCCTCTCGGGACAGGGAAGGAGACCCAGTACTTC,CASRPLGTGKETQYF
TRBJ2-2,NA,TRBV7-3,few,TGTGCCAGCAGTGCCGACCCTTCCGGGGAGCTGTTTTTT,CASSADPSGELFF
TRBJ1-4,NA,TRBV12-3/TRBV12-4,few,TGTGCCAGCACCTTCCGGGCGGACTCACAAAAACTGTTTTTT,CASTFRADSQKLFF
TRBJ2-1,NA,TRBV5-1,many,TGCGCCAGCAGCTTGGACCGCACGGCCCGGTACAATGAGCAGTTCTTC,CASSLDRTARYNEQFF
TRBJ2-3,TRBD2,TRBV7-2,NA,TGTGCCAGCAGCTTTCAGTCACGGGGGGGAGATACGCAGTATTTT,CASSFQSRGGDTQYF
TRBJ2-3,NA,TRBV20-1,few,TGCAGTGCGCGAGACGTGGGGGGGACATCAGATACGCAGTATTTT,CSARDVGGTSDTQYF
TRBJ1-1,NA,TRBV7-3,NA,TGTGCCAGCAGCTTGCTCCCGAACACTGAAGCTTTCTTT,CASSLLPNTEAFF
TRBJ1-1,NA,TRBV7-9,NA,TGTGCCAGCAGCTTCCCCGCCGGTGACACTGAAGCTTTCTTT,CASSFPAGDTEAFF
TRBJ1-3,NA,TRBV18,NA,TGTGCCAGCTCACCACCACAGACGACAAACACCATATATTTT,CASSPPQTTNTIYF
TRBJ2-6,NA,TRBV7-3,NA,TGTGCCAGCAGCCTCCGACTAAGCGGGGCCAACGTCCTGACTTTC,CASSLRLSGANVLTF
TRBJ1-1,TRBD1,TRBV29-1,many,TGCAGCGTTCGACAGGGGGCGGACACTGAAGCTTTCTTT,CSVRQGADTEAFF
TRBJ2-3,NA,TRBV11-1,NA,TGTGCCAGCAGCTTAGACGTGGCCGCCAAACCCGATACGCAGTATTTT,CASSLDVAAKPDTQYF
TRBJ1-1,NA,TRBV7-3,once,TGTGCCAGCAGCTTAGGTAGCCCCTCCCCAAACACTGAAGCTTTCTTT,CASSLGSPSPNTEAFF
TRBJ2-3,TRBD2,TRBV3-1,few,TGTGCCAGCAGCCAAAGTTCCGGGACTAGTACAGATACGCAGTATTTT,CASSQSSGTSTDTQYF
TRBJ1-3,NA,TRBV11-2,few,TGTGCCAGCAGCGCCACAGGAGCTGGAAACACCATATATTTT,CASSATGAGNTIYF
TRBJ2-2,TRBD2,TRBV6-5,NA,TGTGCCAGCAGTTACTACGGGACTAGCGGGGGGGAGCTGTTTTTT,CASSYYGTSGGELFF
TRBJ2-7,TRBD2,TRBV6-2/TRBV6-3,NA,TGTGCCAGCAGTTACTATGGGGGACTAAGGGTCTACGAGCAGTACTTC,CASSYYGGLRVYEQYF
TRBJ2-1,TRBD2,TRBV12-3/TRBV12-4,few,TGTGCCAGCAGACCCACTAGCGGGGGGGCCAATGAGCAGTTCTTC,CASRPTSGGANEQFF
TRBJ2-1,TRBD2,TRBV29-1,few,TGCAGCGTTGATACGGGGGGGCTGATTGAGCAGTTCTTC,CSVDTGGLIEQFF
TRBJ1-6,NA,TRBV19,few,TGTGCCAGTAGCTCCAGGGGCGCCGATAATTCACCCCTCCACTTT,CASSSRGADNSPLHF
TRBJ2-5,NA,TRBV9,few,TGTGCCAGCAGCGTAGGTGCAGGGCAAGAGACCCAGTACTTC,CASSVGAGQETQYF
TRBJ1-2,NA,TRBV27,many,TGTGCCAGCAGTCGATTTAGGGTTGGCCGGGGCTATGGCTACACCTTC,CASSRFRVGRGYGYTF
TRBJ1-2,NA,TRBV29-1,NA,TGCAGCGGGACCGGCGGAGGGAGTAGTGGCTACACCTTC,CSGTGGGSSGYTF
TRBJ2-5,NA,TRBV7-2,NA,TGTGCCAGCAGCCAAAGCGCGGAGACCCAGTACTTC,CASSQSAETQYF
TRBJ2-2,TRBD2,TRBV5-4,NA,TGTGCCAGCAGCCCGGGGGGGGCGAACACCGGGGAGCTGTTTTTT,CASSPGGANTGELFF
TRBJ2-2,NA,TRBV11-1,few,TGTGCCAGCACCCCAGGGGGGCCCGGGGAGCTGTTTTTT,CASTPGGPGELFF
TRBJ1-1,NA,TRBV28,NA,TGTGCCAGCAGTCGGGACACTGAAGCTTTCTTT,CASSRDTEAFF